This TCR beta chain was identified in a study of blood T cell repertoires in COVID-19. The wider study: Collection of acute and convalescent COVID-19 samples took place in the United States, Italy and Spain. Sample material is recorded as cDNA or gDNA derived from T cells, B-cell-depleted T cells, or PBMCs.

Source study methods: How many nucleated cells were present was estimated from reference gene primer amplification. Generated by immunoSEQ multiplex PCR, the TCRdb table keeps only in-frame clones and is missing some. V and J calls and clone size follow that table, whereas D and trimming were derived from the DNA. The sample lists almost 250,000 clones; around nine tenths were seen once. V was shortened by 4 bases and J by 2 bases, with 15 bases between the two germline ends. Germline V CDR1 and CDR2: SEHNR, FQNEAQ (reference sequence). The CDR3 runs 15 residues. Sequenced input: peripheral blood. This chain joins TRBV7-9 and TRBJ2-7; D may be TRBD2 (5 bases). The receptor was derived from a woman aged 55-70 years who had recovered from COVID-19. The CDR3 nucleotides are TGTGCCAGCAGCTGGGGAGCGGCGGATACCTACGAGCAGTACTTC. Translation: CASSWGAADTYEQYF. The full variable domain, with the rest looked up from reference TRBV7-9 and TRBJ2-7, is DTGVSQNPRHKITKRGQNVTFRCDPISEHNRLYWYRQTLGQGPEFLTYFQNEAQLEKSRLLSDRFSAERPKGSFSTLEIQRTEQGDSAMYLCASSWGAADTYEQYFGPGTRLTVT.